These 8 T cell receptor beta chains originate from one sample sequenced in a study of cytomegalovirus exposure and HLA in healthy donors. PCR used 60 Vbeta primers and 13 Jbeta primers. Only in-frame clones appear in the TCRdb table, and some are missing; sequencing was by immunoSEQ multiplex PCR. The data show 150,000 to 160,000 clones, approximately 80% seen once. The sequencing input was PBMCs. These receptor sequences come from a man aged 25 to 40 in good health and CMV-seropositive.

The chain links TRBV2 to TRBJ1-3; a weak D match, TRBD1 (5 bases). Trimming removed 6 bases from V and 0 bases from J, with 12 bases in between. CDR1 SNHLY and CDR2 FYNNEI come from the germline V gene. This CDR3 has 15 amino acids. The CDR3 region is CASSPDSLSGNTIYF. The CDR3 nucleotides read TGTGCCAGCAGCCCAGACAGCCTCTCTGGAAACACCATATATTTT.

This clone was found once. The rearrangement joins TRBV6-5 to TRBJ2-2; 8 positions agree with TRBD2. CDR1 is MNHEY, CDR2 SVGAGI, per germline. There are 16 residues in the CDR3. V gave up 1 base and J gave up 7 bases; unmatched junction bases: 8. CDR3 nucleotides: TGTGCCAGCAGTTACTATCCGGGAGGGGTTGGCGGGGAGCTGTTTTTT. Residues: CASSYYPGGVGGELFF.

Remarks on this clone: The same CDR3 is also encoded by other DNA sequences in this sample. This chain uses TRBV28 with TRBJ1-2; D not resolved. CDR1 and CDR2 from the germline V gene are MDHEN and SYDVKM. The CDR3 contains 12 residues. Trimming took 3 bases from V and 4 from J, leaving 6 bases between them. The CDR3 region is CASSLGGYGYTF. The CDR3 DNA sequence: TGTGCCAGCAGTTTGGGAGGCTATGGCTACACCTTC.

The chain joins TRBV7-6 to TRBJ2-7; 7 bases match TRBD2. CDR1 SGHVS and CDR2 FNYEAQ come from the germline V gene. The CDR3 covers 15 residues. The ends lost 1 base at V and 3 bases at J; junction bases unmatched: 6. The chain's CDR3 is CASSLERGGIYEQYF. The CDR3 DNA is TGTGCCAGCAGCTTAGAAAGGGGAGGGATCTACGAGCAGTACTTC.

This chain joins TRBV5-1 and TRBJ2-2, with 9 nucleotides matching TRBD2. Looked up from germline, CDR1 is SGHRS and CDR2 is YFSETQ. CDR3 length equals 16 residues. V gave up 2 bases and J gave up 1 base; unmatched junction bases: 3. CDR3 sequence: CASSLLTSGNTGELFF. The CDR3 coding sequence is TGCGCCAGCAGCTTACTGACTAGCGGGAACACCGGGGAGCTGTTTTTT.

The rearrangement joins TRBV9 to TRBJ1-1, with TRBD1 as a possible D gene (5 bases). This CDR3 spans 14 amino acids. Germline V gene sequence: CDR1 SGDLS, CDR2 YYNGEE. V was cut by 7 bases and J by 3 bases, with 16 bases left in between. The CDR3 nucleotides are TGTGCCAGCTCCTTCGGGGGGTTGGACACTGAAGCTTTCTTT. Translated: CASSFGGLDTEAFF.

J is TRBJ2-5 and V is TRBV29-1, with D tentatively TRBD2 (6 bases). V shed 3 bases and J shed 5 bases, with 10 bases lying between them. CDR3 size: 12 residues. Germline V gene lookup returns CDR1 SQVTM and CDR2 ANQGSEA. DNA for the CDR3: TGCAGCGTTGATTCGGGGAGGGAGACCCAGTACTTC. Protein product: CSVDSGRETQYF.

The DNA for the CDR3 is TGTGCCAGCAGCTTAGGTCTGGCGGGAGAGCAGTTCTTC. It encodes CASSLGLAGEQFF. V is TRBV7-9 and J is TRBJ2-1; D possibly corresponds to TRBD2 (6 bases). Deletions cut 1 base from V and 10 bases from J, with 11 bases between. Per germline, CDR1 SEHNR and CDR2 FQNEAQ (reference sequence). The CDR3 spans 13 residues.